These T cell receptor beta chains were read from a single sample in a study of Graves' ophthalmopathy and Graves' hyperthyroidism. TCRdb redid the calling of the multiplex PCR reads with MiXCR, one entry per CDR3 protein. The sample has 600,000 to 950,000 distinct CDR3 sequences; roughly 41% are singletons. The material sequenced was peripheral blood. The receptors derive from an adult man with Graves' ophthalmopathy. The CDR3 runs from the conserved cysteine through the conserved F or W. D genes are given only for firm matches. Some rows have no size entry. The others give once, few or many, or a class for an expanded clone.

DNA: TGCAGTGCGCACTTGACAGGGGCAGGTGGCTACACCTTC
CDR3: CSAHLTGAGGYTF
size: .
D: TRBD1
V: TRBV29-1
J: TRBJ1-2

DNA: TGTGCCAGCAGTTACCGGACGGGCTCTGGGGCCAACGTCCTGACTTTC
CDR3: CASSYRTGSGANVLTF
size: few
D: .
V: TRBV6-6
J: TRBJ2-6

DNA: TGCAGTGCTAGAGCAGGCAGGGGAGGCGACGAGCAGTACTTC
CDR3: CSARAGRGGDEQYF
size: few
D: .
V: TRBV20-1
J: TRBJ2-7

DNA: TGCAGCGTTTTCTGGGGGAACACTGAAGCTTTCTTT
CDR3: CSVFWGNTEAFF
size: many
D: .
V: TRBV29-1
J: TRBJ1-1

DNA: TGCAGCGTCCCCATAGGGGGCATGGGCACAGATACGCAGTATTTT
CDR3: CSVPIGGMGTDTQYF
size: .
D: TRBD1
V: TRBV29-1
J: TRBJ2-3

DNA: TGTGCCAGCAGTTTACAGGGGGCCAACGTCCTGACTTTC
CDR3: CASSLQGANVLTF
size: many
D: .
V: TRBV12-3/TRBV12-4
J: TRBJ2-6

DNA: TGTGCCAGCAGTTTAAGACTAGCGGACTTGGAGACCCAGTACTTC
CDR3: CASSLRLADLETQYF
size: few
D: TRBD2
V: TRBV12-3/TRBV12-4
J: TRBJ2-5

DNA: TGTGCCATCAGTCAGACAGGGGCTAACTATGGCTACACCTTC
CDR3: CAISQTGANYGYTF
size: once
D: TRBD1
V: TRBV10-3
J: TRBJ1-2

DNA: TGTGCCAGCAGTTACGAGGGGTGGGCGCAGCCCCAGCATTTT
CDR3: CASSYEGWAQPQHF
size: .
D: .
V: TRBV24-1
J: TRBJ1-5

DNA: TGCAGCGTGGGGGCGCGCGGGGGTACCATATATTTT
CDR3: CSVGARGGTIYF
size: .
D: .
V: TRBV29-1
J: TRBJ1-3

DNA: TGCAGCACCATCGGACAGGGCGGCGAGACCCAGTACTTC
CDR3: CSTIGQGGETQYF
size: .
D: TRBD1
V: TRBV29-1
J: TRBJ2-5

DNA: TGCAGTGCTAGAGACTCGCAGGGTGGTCGAGAGACCCAGTACTTC
CDR3: CSARDSQGGRETQYF
size: many
D: .
V: TRBV20-1
J: TRBJ2-5

DNA: TGTGCCAGCAGCTGGGGGACTAGGAGACAAGAGACCCAGTACTTC
CDR3: CASSWGTRRQETQYF
size: few
D: TRBD2
V: TRBV5-8
J: TRBJ2-5

DNA: TGTGCCAGCAGTGTCACAGCCTACGAGCAGAACTTC
CDR3: CASSVTAYEQNF
size: .
D: .
V: TRBV2
J: TRBJ2-7

DNA: TGTGCCAGCAGCTTCGGGACAGTGAGCACTGAAGCTTTCTTT
CDR3: CASSFGTVSTEAFF
size: .
D: TRBD1
V: TRBV7-9
J: TRBJ1-1

DNA: TGCAGTGCTGGACAAACAGGGGGCAATGAAGCTTTCTTT
CDR3: CSAGQTGGNEAFF
size: .
D: TRBD1
V: TRBV20-1
J: TRBJ1-1

DNA: TGTGCCAGCAGCTTCGGACTAGCGGCGAGCTCCTACGAGCAGTACTTC
CDR3: CASSFGLAASSYEQYF
size: many
D: TRBD2
V: TRBV7-9
J: TRBJ2-7

DNA: TGTGCCAGCAGCTTATCCAATTCTGGACAGACCTACGAGCAGTACTTC
CDR3: CASSLSNSGQTYEQYF
size: many
D: .
V: TRBV7-9
J: TRBJ2-7

DNA: TGTGCCAGTAGTGTACAGGCGTTCTCTGGAAACACCATATATTTT
CDR3: CASSVQAFSGNTIYF
size: .
D: .
V: TRBV19
J: TRBJ1-3

DNA: TGTGCCAGCAGAGGTCTACAGGGGGCCAGGGGTGGCTACACCTTC
CDR3: CASRGLQGARGGYTF
size: many
D: TRBD1
V: TRBV2
J: TRBJ1-2

DNA: TGCAGCGTTGGGCGGGGGGCAGACTATGGCTACACCGGGGAGCTGTTTTTT
CDR3: CSVGRGADYGYTGELFF
size: .
D: TRBD2
V: TRBV29-1
J: TRBJ2-2

DNA: TGTGCCAGCAGTCTCCCTAGGGGCCGCGGCTATGGCTACACCTTC
CDR3: CASSLPRGRGYGYTF
size: .
D: .
V: TRBV19
J: TRBJ1-2

DNA: TGCAGCGTTCGTAGCGGGATCTACGAGCAGTACTTC
CDR3: CSVRSGIYEQYF
size: .
D: TRBD2
V: TRBV29-1
J: TRBJ2-7